A single sample is the source of the 24 T cell receptor beta chains below, sequenced in a study of blood T cell repertoires in COVID-19. Only in-frame clones appear in the TCRdb table, and some are missing; sequencing was by immunoSEQ multiplex PCR. The sample includes about 300,000 clones, about four fifths of them seen just once. Sequencing used peripheral blood. These receptors all come from a human donor with COVID-19, enrolled during active disease. The donor label of this sample is uncertain.

The V call is TRBV3-1 (or the pseudogene TRBV3-2), the J call TRBJ2-7; perhaps TRBD1 as D (6 bases). Germline V gene sequence: CDR1 LGHDT, CDR2 YNNKEL (reference sequence). The CDR3 has 14 amino acids. Trimming removed 1 base at V and 3 bases at J, with 10 bases between. CDR3 amino acids: CASSQVGAGYEQYF. The CDR3 DNA reads TGTGCCAGCAGCCAAGTGGGGGCTGGCTACGAGCAGTACTTC.

The chain has TRBV6-2 or TRBV6-3 and TRBJ1-5; D call uncertain. The germline V gene has CDR1 MNHEY and CDR2 SVGEGT. This CDR3 is built from 14 residues. The V end lost 4 bases, the J end lost 7 bases, and 14 bases lay between the germline ends. The CDR3 coding sequence is TGTGCCAGCAGTTTGCTCGTGGAGAGGCAGCCCCAGCATTTT. Protein product: CASSLLVERQPQHF.

This clone was seen only a few times. The chain uses TRBV7-9 and TRBJ1-2; no clear D gene. Germline assignment: CDR1 SEHNR and CDR2 FQNEAQ (reference sequence). The CDR3 extends over 15 amino acids. V lost 1 base, J lost 1 base, and 10 bases lay in between. CDR3 coding DNA: TGTGCCAGCAGCTTAGTGGGCCAGGTTAACTATGGCTACACCTTC. This codes for CASSLVGQVNYGYTF. The full variable domain, completed using reference TRBV7-9 and TRBJ1-2, is DTGVSQNPRHKITKRGQNVTFRCDPISEHNRLYWYRQTLGQGPEFLTYFQNEAQLEKSRLLSDRFSAERPKGSFSTLEIQRTEQGDSAMYLCASSLVGQVNYGYTFGSGTRLTVV.

The chain couples TRBV2 to TRBJ1-2; D gene ambiguous. Germline CDR1 SNHLY, CDR2 FYNNEI. The CDR3 runs 16 residues. V was cut by 3 bases and J by 7 bases, with 21 bases left in between. The CDR3: CASSDSLGKPLGGYTF. The DNA of the CDR3 is TGTGCCAGCAGTGACAGTCTGGGCAAACCCCTGGGTGGCTACACCTTC.

The sample holds one count of this clone. The V call is TRBV19, the J call TRBJ2-7; TRBD1 might be the D (6 bases). CDR1 is LNHDA and CDR2 is SQIVND in the germline V gene (reference sequence). The germline V and J ends were trimmed by 10 bases and 3 bases, with 16 bases remaining between them. This CDR3 contains 13 residues. CDR3 in DNA: TGTGCCACCTCTCGACAGACAGGCTACGAGCAGTACTTC. It encodes CATSRQTGYEQYF.

The chain joins TRBV6-5 to TRBJ2-1; D perhaps matches TRBD1 (7 bases). The CDR3 is made up of 15 amino acids. Trimming removed 3 bases at V and 4 bases at J, with 13 bases between. Looked up from germline, CDR1 is MNHEY and CDR2 is SVGAGI. The CDR3 DNA sequence: TGTGCCAGCAGTTATGCAGGGGGGAGTTACAATGAGCAGTTCTTC. It codes for CASSYAGGSYNEQFF.

This clone was recorded a few times. The chain links TRBV28 to TRBJ2-7, with 8 bases fitting TRBD1. Germline-derived CDR1 and CDR2 are MDHEN and SYDVKM. With 6 bases clipped from V and 2 bases from J, the junction kept 12 bases outside the gene matches. The CDR3 extends over 16 amino acids. CDR3 DNA: TGTGCCAGCAGATGGTTAGGACAGGGAATCACCTACGAGCAGTACTTC. Protein: CASRWLGQGITYEQYF.

The chain joins TRBV28 to TRBJ1-1; D gene uncertain. V gave up 2 bases and J gave up 5 bases, with 12 bases separating them. The V gene's germline CDR1 is MDHEN and CDR2 SYDVKM. The CDR3 is 14 residues long. CDR3 region: CASSLTAPGTEAFF. CDR3 DNA: TGTGCCAGCAGTTTAACAGCTCCGGGGACTGAAGCTTTCTTT.

This clone came up once. This chain uses TRBV7-2 with TRBJ2-1; TRBD1 might be the D (5 bases). Germline values: CDR1 SGHTA, CDR2 FQGNSA. V was cut by 7 bases and J by 4 bases, with 17 bases left in between. The CDR3 has 15 residues. In nucleotides, the CDR3 is TGTGCCAGCACCCCCCAACCCACAGGTTACAATGAGCAGTTCTTC. Translating gives CASTPQPTGYNEQFF. Together with reference TRBV7-2 and TRBJ2-1, the CDR3 gives the full variable domain: GAGVSQSPSNKVTEKGKDVELRCDPISGHTALYWYRQSLGQGLEFLIYFQGNSAPDKSGLPSDRFSAERTGGSVSTLTIQRTQQEDSAVYLCASTPQPTGYNEQFFGPGTRLTVL.

This clone was recorded a few times. The V and J genes are TRBV19 and TRBJ1-1; the D is unclear. The CDR3 contains 13 residues. The V gene's germline CDR1 is LNHDA and CDR2 SQIVND (reference sequence). Trimming left V 11 bases short and J 4 bases short, with 17 bases between. The CDR3 region is CASLVNGGTEAFF. The CDR3 bases are TGTGCCTCCCTCGTGAATGGCGGCACTGAAGCTTTCTTT.

This chain links TRBV10-3 with TRBJ2-1, with no clear D. The CDR3 loop spans 14 amino acids. Germline CDR1 reads ENHRY; CDR2 reads SYGVKD. V gave up 0 bases and J gave up 13 bases, with 16 bases separating them. The CDR3 reads CAISESRRPAIQFF. CDR3 sequence (DNA): TGTGCCATCAGTGAGTCGAGGCGTCCGGCGATCCAGTTCTTC.

This clone was recorded a few times. V and J are TRBV12-3 or TRBV12-4 and TRBJ2-5, with 7 bases aligning to TRBD1. The CDR3 runs 13 residues. V lost 3 bases, J lost 3 bases, and 1 base stayed unmatched. The CDR3 reads CASSFTGEETQYF. The CDR3 DNA sequence: TGTGCCAGCAGTTTCACAGGGGAAGAGACCCAGTACTTC.

V gene TRBV28 combines with J gene TRBJ2-3, with D perhaps matching TRBD2 (5 bases). V lost 2 bases and J lost 6, with 9 bases in between. This CDR3 is built from 13 residues. Germline-derived CDR1 and CDR2 are MDHEN and SYDVKM. CDR3 nucleotide sequence: TGTGCCAGCAGTTTAAACGGGGTGGATACGCAGTATTTT. As protein: CASSLNGVDTQYF.

V is TRBV4-1 and J is TRBJ1-4; a weak D match, TRBD1 (5 bases). CDR1 is MGHRA and CDR2 is YSYEKL in the germline V gene. This CDR3 has 15 residues. The germline V and J ends were trimmed by 4 bases and 7 bases, with 16 bases remaining between them. The CDR3 nucleotides read TGCGCCAGCAGCCCGGCGGGGAGGGGAAGTGAAAAACTGTTTTTT. It encodes CASSPAGRGSEKLFF.

The rearrangement links TRBV5-1 to TRBJ1-2; 9 bases align to TRBD1. The CDR3 has 15 amino acids. Per the germline V gene, CDR1 is SGHRS and CDR2 is YFSETQ. Trimming at V came to 2 bases and at J to 2 bases, leaving 4 bases not matched to a gene. This CDR3 is CASSLRTGENYGYTF. The CDR3 nucleotides are TGCGCCAGCAGCTTACGGACAGGGGAGAACTATGGCTACACCTTC. The full variable domain, its missing parts supplied by reference TRBV5-1 and TRBJ1-2, is KAGVTQTPRYLIKTRGQQVTLSCSPISGHRSVSWYQQTPGQGLQFLFEYFSETQRNKGNFPGRFSGRQFSNSRSEMNVSTLELGDSALYLCASSLRTGENYGYTFGSGTRLTVV.

The chain is built from TRBV29-1 and TRBJ1-2, with 8 positions matching TRBD1. There are 13 residues in the CDR3. CDR1 is SQVTM, CDR2 ANQGSEA, per germline. V was pared by 4 bases and J by 6 bases, with 7 bases of the junction left unmatched. The CDR3 loop reads CSVAGGGFDGYTF. CDR3 nucleotides: TGCAGCGTTGCAGGGGGCGGGTTCGATGGCTACACCTTC. The full variable domain, rest sourced from reference TRBV29-1 and TRBJ1-2, is SAVISQKPSRDICQRGTSLTIQCQVDSQVTMMFWYRQQPGQSLTLIATANQGSEATYESGFVIDKFPISRPNLTFSTLTVSNMSPEDSSIYLCSVAGGGFDGYTFGSGTRLTVV.

This chain joins TRBV29-1 and TRBJ1-4; D not certain. The V end lost 4 bases, the J end lost 0 bases, and 9 bases lay between the germline ends. Germline V gives CDR1 SQVTM, CDR2 ANQGSEA. The CDR3 runs to 14 residues. The CDR3 is CSVVRRSTNEKLFF. CDR3 nucleotides: TGCAGCGTTGTCCGGAGATCAACTAATGAAAAACTGTTTTTT. Looking up the rest from reference TRBV29-1 and TRBJ1-4 gives the full variable domain: SAVISQKPSRDICQRGTSLTIQCQVDSQVTMMFWYRQQPGQSLTLIATANQGSEATYESGFVIDKFPISRPNLTFSTLTVSNMSPEDSSIYLCSVVRRSTNEKLFFGSGTQLSVL.

V usage is TRBV27 and J usage is TRBJ2-7, with 7 nucleotides matching TRBD1. The CDR3 length is 17 residues. Germline V lookup: CDR1 MNHEY, CDR2 SMNVEV (reference sequence). The J segment lost 6 bases and the V segment lost 5 bases, leaving 19 bases of the junction unmatched. This CDR3 reads CASSPTGTSYGRSEQYF. The CDR3 nucleotides are TGTGCCAGCAGTCCGACAGGGACGTCCTACGGTCGTAGCGAGCAGTACTTC.

This chain uses TRBV28 with TRBJ1-6; a weak D match, TRBD1 (6 bases). Trimming pared 6 bases from V and 4 bases from J, leaving 13 bases between. The CDR3 consists of 15 residues. Per germline, CDR1 MDHEN and CDR2 SYDVKM. CDR3 loop: CASSETGSYNSPLHF. The DNA for the CDR3 is TGTGCCAGCAGCGAAACAGGGTCTTATAATTCACCCCTCCACTTT.

This rearrangement joins TRBV2 to TRBJ2-1; no clear D. The germline V gene encodes CDR1 SNHLY and CDR2 FYNNEI. The CDR3 extends over 13 amino acids. Trimming took off 7 bases at V and 9 bases at J, with 16 bases between the two ends. The CDR3 DNA follows: TGTGCCAGCACCCCCTCCCGGGTAGGTGAGCAGTTCTTC. It specifies CASTPSRVGEQFF.

This clone was seen more than once but under ten times. The rearrangement uses TRBV19 and TRBJ1-5; 7 nucleotides agree with TRBD1. The CDR3 length is 12 residues. Unmatched junction bases numbered 7, after V lost 11 bases and J lost 6 bases. CDR1 and CDR2 (germline): LNHDA, SQIVND (reference sequence). CDR3 sequence: CACQGEAQPQHF. CDR3 bases: TGTGCCTGCCAGGGGGAGGCTCAGCCCCAGCATTTT.

V and J are TRBV3-1 (or the pseudogene TRBV3-2) and TRBJ1-4; D is possibly TRBD1 (6 bases). Germline assignment: CDR1 LGHDT and CDR2 YNNKEL (reference sequence). The V end lost 1 base, the J end lost 7 bases, and 16 bases lay between the germline ends. CDR3 length: 16 residues. The CDR3 nucleotides read TGTGCCAGCAGCCAAGGAGGGGGGGGCATAGGTGAAAAACTGTTTTTT. Translated, it gives CASSQGGGGIGEKLFF.

The chain combines TRBV28 with TRBJ2-1; 11 bases are a match to TRBD2. The V segment lost 3 bases and the J segment 7 bases; nucleotides outside the gene matches: 2. CDR3 length equals 14 residues. Germline values: CDR1 MDHEN, CDR2 SYDVKM. This CDR3 reads CASSFSSGRNEQFF. The CDR3 DNA is TGTGCCAGCAGTTTCTCTAGCGGGAGGAATGAGCAGTTCTTC.

This clone occurred once. The rearrangement joins TRBV11-2 to TRBJ2-6; D gene unclear. Trimming removed 1 base at V and 0 bases at J, with 7 bases between. The CDR3 spans 16 residues. Germline CDR1 is SGHAT and CDR2 is FQNNGV. The CDR3 spells CASSLAASSGANVLTF. CDR3 nucleotides: TGTGCCAGCAGCTTAGCAGCGAGCTCTGGGGCCAACGTCCTGACTTTC. The entire variable domain, with the rest obtained from reference TRBV11-2 and TRBJ2-6, is as follows: EAGVAQSPRYKIIEKRQSVAFWCNPISGHATLYWYQQILGQGPKLLIQFQNNGVVDDSQLPKDRFSAERLKGVDSTLKIQPAKLEDSAVYLCASSLAASSGANVLTFGAGSRLTVL.